This TCR beta chain was retrieved from a study of blood T cells in healthy people across ages. PCR was performed a second time for about 7 to 12 cycles using a sample-barcoded 5' primer and a J-beta primer mix. CDR3-containing paired-end reads numbered at least 3 million in each sample. TCRdb analysed the 5' RACE reads with MiXCR anew, one entry per CDR3 protein. In the table there are about 1,500,000 distinct CDR3 sequences, roughly 40% of which are singletons. Study-level points and caveats: Roughly linear age-related decline in beta diversity appeared, significant by age about 37.

As for this clonotype: What it binds is not known.

CDR1 is LGHNA, CDR2 YNFKEQ, per germline. The CDR3 runs 15 residues. Russia was home to the donors, healthy Caucasian individuals aged roughly 6 to 95. Every donor gave approximately 10 milliliters of peripheral blood. This chain connects TRBV4-2 to TRBJ2-4; D might be TRBD1 (7 bases). The tail of the sequence fits TRBJ2-7 better, so the J call may be wrong. The specimen was blood. This TCR was sampled from a woman between 18 and 30 years old in good health. CDR3 in DNA: TGTGCCAGCAGCCAGGGCGGGACAGACGTGTACGAGCAGTACTTC. Translating it yields CASSQGGTDVYEQYF.